Listed here are 5 T cell receptor beta chains from one sample, sequenced in a study of blood T cells in healthy people across ages. With a J-beta primer mix and a sample-barcoded 5' primer, a second PCR ran roughly 6 to 12 cycles. Via MiXCR, TCRdb re-called the 5' RACE reads, giving one row per CDR3 protein. Among hundreds of thousands of distinct CDR3 sequences, more than 35% were seen once, and the ten largest hold 18%. Sequenced sample: blood. Every receptor here comes from an elderly man in good health.

The chain carries TRBV12-3 or TRBV12-4 and TRBJ2-4, with D hard to call. The ends were cut back, 4 bases at V and 3 bases at J, with 10 bases in the middle. The CDR3 is 14 residues long. The CDR3 nucleotides are TGTGCCAGCAGTTCCACTGCCGGCAAAAACATTCAGTACTTC. The encoded protein is CASSSTAGKNIQYF.

The chain carries TRBV7-8 and TRBJ2-5, with a tentative D call TRBD1 (6 bases). The CDR3 totals 15 residues. Per the germline V gene, CDR1 is SGHVS and CDR2 is FQNEAQ. With 5 bases removed from V and 4 bases from J, the gap between germline ends came to 17 bases. The CDR3 DNA sequence: TGTGCCAGCAGCCTAGTGACAGGAGGCGTAGAGACCCAGTACTTC. It yields the protein CASSLVTGGVETQYF.

This clonotype was seen only a few times. This sequence joins TRBV9 and TRBJ2-1; TRBD2 matches at 14 bases. The CDR3 has 17 residues. CDR1 SGDLS and CDR2 YYNGEE come from the germline V gene. V lost 1 base and J lost 4; bases outside the gene matches: 4. This chain's CDR3 is CASSVSRTSGRYNEQFF. The DNA of the CDR3 is TGTGCCAGCAGCGTATCGCGGACTAGCGGGAGGTACAATGAGCAGTTCTTC.

On this clonotype itself: A much larger clone differs by one base, so this may be a read error. This rearrangement joins TRBV29-1 to TRBJ2-5; D may correspond to TRBD1 or TRBD2 (5 bases each). The CDR3 extends over 15 amino acids. CDR1 is SQVTM and CDR2 is ANQGSEA in the germline V gene. V gave up 0 bases and J gave up 4 bases, with 15 bases separating them. The CDR3 protein is CSVEDPLGTPETQYF. CDR3 bases: TGCAGCGTTGAAGATCCGCTAGGGACCCCAGAGACCCAGTACTTC.

This clonotype was counted at least ten times. The genes are TRBV4-3 and TRBJ2-1, with TRBD2 identical over 7 bases. CDR3 length: 15 residues. The ends lost 2 bases at V and 4 bases at J; junction bases unmatched: 5. Germline lookup yields CDR1 LGHNA and CDR2 YSLEER. The CDR3 region has the DNA TGCGCCAGCAGCCAATCGCTAGCGGCTTACAATGAGCAGTTCTTC. This encodes CASSQSLAAYNEQFF.